This record concerns one TCR beta chain sequence. Antigen specificity is unknown. The source of the sample is a study of CD8 T cells in ankylosing spondylitis. General study results and limits: In ankylosing spondylitis patients, matched synovial fluid reportedly showed significant enrichment of disease-linked clones. Disease-linked clones bore a CD8+ phenotype, appearing relatively rarely in peripheral blood.

CDR1 is ENHRY and CDR2 is SYGVKD in the germline V gene. V lost 4 bases and J lost 4, with 16 bases in between. The CDR3 runs to 15 residues. Each CDR3 protein is one row after TCRdb ran MiXCR on the 5' RACE reads. The sample carries 200,000 to 250,000 distinct CDR3 sequences, roughly 32% recorded once. This chain connects TRBV10-3 to TRBJ1-2; D is unclear. The clonotype was recovered from a male donor with ankylosing spondylitis or in good health (not recorded which). The specimen sequenced was blood, either unsorted or a sorted T cell fraction (not recorded which). In nucleotides, the CDR3 is TGTGCCATCAGTGGTCACGGACCGAAATCCTATGGCTACACCTTC. Its protein is CAISGHGPKSYGYTF.